Below, one TCR beta chain is given with its context. This CDR3 has 14 residues. The germline V gene has CDR1 SQVTM and CDR2 ANQGSEA. Trimming removed 6 bases from V and 7 bases from J; junction bases left unmatched: 7. This sample was included in a study of blood T cell repertoires in COVID-19. Assay used: immunoSEQ multiplex PCR; TCRdb lists only in-frame clones, some missing. The sample has about 140,000 clones, about 91% seen once. This TCR came from a woman in her sixties or seventies with acute or convalescent COVID-19. The sample taken for sequencing was peripheral blood. The J gene is TRBJ1-6, the V gene TRBV29-1; 9 nucleotides line up with TRBD1. The CDR3 sequence: CSVRQGETNSPLHF. In nucleotides, the CDR3 is TGCAGCGTCAGACAGGGGGAAACAAATTCACCCCTCCACTTT.